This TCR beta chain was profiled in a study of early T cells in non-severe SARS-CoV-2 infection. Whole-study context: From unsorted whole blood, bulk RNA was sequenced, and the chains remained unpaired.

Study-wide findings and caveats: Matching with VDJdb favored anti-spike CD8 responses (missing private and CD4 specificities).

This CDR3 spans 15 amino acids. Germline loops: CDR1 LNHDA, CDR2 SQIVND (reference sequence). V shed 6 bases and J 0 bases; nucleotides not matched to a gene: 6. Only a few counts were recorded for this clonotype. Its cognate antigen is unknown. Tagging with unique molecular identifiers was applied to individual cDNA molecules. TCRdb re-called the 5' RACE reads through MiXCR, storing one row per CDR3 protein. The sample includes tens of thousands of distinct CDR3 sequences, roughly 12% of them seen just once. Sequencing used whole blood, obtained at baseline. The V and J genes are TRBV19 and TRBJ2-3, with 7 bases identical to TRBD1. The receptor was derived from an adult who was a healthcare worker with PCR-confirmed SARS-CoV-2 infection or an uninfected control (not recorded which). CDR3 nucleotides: TGTGCCAGTAGCCTTGGGACAGCTAGCACAGATACGCAGTATTTT. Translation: CASSLGTASTDTQYF.